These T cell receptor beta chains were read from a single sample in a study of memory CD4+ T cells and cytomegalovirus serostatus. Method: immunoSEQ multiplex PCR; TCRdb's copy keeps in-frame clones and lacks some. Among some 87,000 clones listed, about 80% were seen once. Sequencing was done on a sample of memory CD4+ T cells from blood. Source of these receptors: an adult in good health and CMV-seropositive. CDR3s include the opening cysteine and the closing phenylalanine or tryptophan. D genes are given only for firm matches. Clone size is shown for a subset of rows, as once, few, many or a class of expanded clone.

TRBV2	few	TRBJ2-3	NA	CASSAVTGLDTQYF	TGTGCCAGCAGTGCGGTGACAGGACTAGATACGCAGTATTTT
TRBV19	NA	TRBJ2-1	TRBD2	CASSIGLAGGGEQFF	TGTGCCAGTAGTATTGGACTAGCGGGAGGGGGAGAGCAGTTCTTC
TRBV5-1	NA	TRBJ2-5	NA	CASRRQGGSKETQYF	TGCGCCAGCAGAAGGCAGGGGGGATCCAAAGAGACCCAGTACTTC
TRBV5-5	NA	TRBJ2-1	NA	CASSLLWDPLSGNEQFF	TGTGCCAGCAGCTTACTATGGGACCCACTATCTGGGAATGAGCAGTTCTTC
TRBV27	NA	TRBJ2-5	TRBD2	CASREGTGREGGTQYF	TGTGCCAGCAGAGAAGGGACCGGGCGGGAGGGCGGGACCCAGTACTTC
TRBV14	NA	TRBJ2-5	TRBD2	CASSLRAGQETQYF	TGTGCCAGCAGTTTACGAGCGGGACAAGAGACCCAGTACTTC
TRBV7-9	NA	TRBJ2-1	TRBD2	CASSLAGGPGNEQFF	TGTGCCAGCAGCTTAGCGGGAGGGCCGGGCAATGAGCAGTTCTTC
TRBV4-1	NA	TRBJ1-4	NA	CASSQDYFRGEKLFF	TGCGCCAGCAGCCAAGATTACTTCCGGGGGGAAAAACTGTTTTTT
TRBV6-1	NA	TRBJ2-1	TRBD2	CASSEMTSGHNEQFF	TGTGCCAGCAGTGAGATGACTAGCGGCCACAATGAGCAGTTCTTC
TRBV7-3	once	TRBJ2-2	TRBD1	CASSRGQGGSGELFF	TGTGCCAGCAGCCGGGGACAGGGAGGATCCGGGGAGCTGTTTTTT
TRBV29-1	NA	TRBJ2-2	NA	CSVQGSGKAGELFF	TGCAGCGTCCAAGGGTCAGGGAAGGCCGGGGAGCTGTTTTTT
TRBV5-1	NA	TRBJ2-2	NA	CASSAGNGGELFF	TGCGCCAGCAGCGCGGGGAATGGCGGGGAGCTGTTTTTT
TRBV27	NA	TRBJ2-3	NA	CASRLWGELTDTQYF	TGTGCCAGCAGACTGTGGGGGGAACTCACAGATACGCAGTATTTT
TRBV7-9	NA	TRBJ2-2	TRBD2	CASSPTSGGNTGELFF	TGTGCCAGCAGCCCGACTAGCGGGGGAAACACCGGGGAGCTGTTTTTT
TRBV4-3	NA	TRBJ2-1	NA	CASSQEGNEQFF	TGCGCCAGCAGCCAAGAGGGAAATGAGCAGTTCTTC
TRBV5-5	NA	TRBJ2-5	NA	CASSFTLSGAPIQETQYF	TGTGCCAGCAGCTTTACACTCTCCGGGGCTCCGATACAAGAGACCCAGTACTTC
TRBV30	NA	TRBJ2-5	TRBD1	CAWTGTGGQETQYF	TGTGCCTGGACCGGGACAGGGGGCCAAGAGACCCAGTACTTC
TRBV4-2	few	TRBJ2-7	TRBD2	CASSQGFKTSGRGGYEQYF	TGTGCCAGCAGCCAAGGATTCAAGACTAGCGGGAGAGGGGGCTACGAGCAGTACTTC
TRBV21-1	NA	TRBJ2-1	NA	CASSGDNEQFF	TGTGCCAGCAGCGGGGACAATGAGCAGTTCTTC
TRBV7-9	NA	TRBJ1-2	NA	CASSLADSGYTF	TGTGCCAGCAGCTTAGCGGATTCAGGCTACACCTTC
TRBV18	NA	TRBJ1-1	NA	CASSGGNTEAFF	TGTGCCAGCTCAGGGGGAAACACTGAAGCTTTCTTT
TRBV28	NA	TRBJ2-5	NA	CASSLGGITETQYF	TGTGCCAGCAGTTTAGGGGGGATCACGGAGACCCAGTACTTC